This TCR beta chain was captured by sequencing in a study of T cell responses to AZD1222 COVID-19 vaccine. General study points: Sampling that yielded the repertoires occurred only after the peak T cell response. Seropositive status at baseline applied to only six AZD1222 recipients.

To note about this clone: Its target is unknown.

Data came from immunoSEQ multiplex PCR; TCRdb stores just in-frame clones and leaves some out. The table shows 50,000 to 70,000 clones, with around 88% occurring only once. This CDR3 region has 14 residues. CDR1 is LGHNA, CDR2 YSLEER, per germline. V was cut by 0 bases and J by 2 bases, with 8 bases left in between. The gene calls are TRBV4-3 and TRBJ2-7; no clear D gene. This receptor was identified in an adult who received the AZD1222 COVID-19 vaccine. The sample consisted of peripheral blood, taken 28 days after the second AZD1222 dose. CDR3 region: CASSQDQRAYEQYF. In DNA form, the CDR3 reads TGCGCCAGCAGCCAAGATCAGCGAGCCTACGAGCAGTACTTC.